Below, 15 T cell receptor beta chains from the same sample are listed, as sequenced in a study of OX40 agonist ivuxolimab in advanced cancers. Generated by immunoSEQ multiplex PCR, the TCRdb table keeps only in-frame clones and is missing some. This sample has some 90,000 clones, with roughly nine tenths found just once. Sequencing used CD4+ or CD8+ T cells sorted from blood, obtained in a trial of the OX40 agonist ivuxolimab. The receptors were gathered from an adult with an advanced solid tumor such as melanoma, head and neck, liver or kidney cancer.

The chain is built from TRBV6-5 and TRBJ1-3, with D unclear. This CDR3 is built from 8 residues. Germline loops: CDR1 MNHEY, CDR2 SVGAGI. CDR3 in amino acids: CAEDTIYF. CDR3 bases: TGTGCAGAGGACACCATATATTTT.

The chain carries TRBV27 and TRBJ1-2; D gene ambiguous. CDR3 length equals 14 residues. The V end was cut by 2 bases, the J end by 0 bases, with 7 bases between. Germline V CDR1 and CDR2: MNHEY, SMNVEV (reference sequence). The CDR3 bases are TGTGCCAGCAGTTTAGCACAGACTAACTATGGCTACACCTTC. This encodes CASSLAQTNYGYTF.

The genes are TRBV5-4 and TRBJ2-2, with 7 bases aligning to TRBD2. The trim removed 5 bases at V and 5 bases at J, leaving 9 bases unmatched. The germline V gene has CDR1 SGHNT and CDR2 YYREEE (reference sequence). The CDR3 spans 15 residues. CDR3 loop: CASRPGGSGTGELFF. Here the CDR3 DNA reads TGTGCCAGCAGGCCCGGCGGGAGCGGAACCGGGGAGCTGTTTTTT.

V is TRBV29-1 and J is TRBJ2-1; the match to TRBD2 covers 14 bases. V shed 3 bases, J shed 9 bases, and the junction held 4 bases outside the gene matches. From germline, CDR1 is SQVTM and CDR2 ANQGSEA. The length of the CDR3 is 14 residues. CDR3 loop: CSVEGLAGEGEQFF. The CDR3 bases are TGCAGCGTTGAGGGACTAGCGGGAGAGGGTGAGCAGTTCTTC.

This clone was seen only once. The chain recombines TRBV7-6 with TRBJ2-1, with no clear D. The germline gives CDR1 SGHVS, CDR2 FNYEAQ. V was cut by 0 bases and J by 1 base, with 4 bases left in between. The CDR3 is 14 amino acids. This CDR3 is CASSLAVSYNEQFF. CDR3 nucleotide sequence: TGTGCCAGCAGCTTAGCGGTATCCTACAATGAGCAGTTCTTC.

The gene calls are TRBV21-1 and TRBJ2-7; TRBD2 was called by the table and not checked on the DNA. TRBV21-1 is noted as a pseudogene. The CDR3 has 16 residues. CDR3 bases: TGTGCCAGCAGCAAACCCCCGACTAGCTGGTCCTACGAGCAGTACTTC. This encodes CASSKPPTSWSYEQYF.

The chain couples TRBV13 to TRBJ2-7; TRBD1 agrees at 9 bases. The germline CDR1 and CDR2 sequences are PRHDT and FYEKMQ (reference sequence). V dropped 1 base and J dropped 5; count of bases not matched to a gene: 6. The CDR3 runs 15 residues. CDR3 sequence: CASSLAGQGIHEQYF. CDR3 nucleotide sequence: TGTGCCAGCAGCTTAGCGGGACAGGGTATCCACGAGCAGTACTTC. The whole variable domain, filled in from reference TRBV13 and TRBJ2-7, reads AAGVIQSPRHLIKEKRETATLKCYPIPRHDTVYWYQQGPGQDPQFLISFYEKMQSDKGSIPDRFSAQQFSDYHSELNMSSLELGDSALYFCASSLAGQGIHEQYFGPGTRLTVT.

The rearrangement links TRBV7-9 to TRBJ2-5; D not resolved. The length of the CDR3 is 13 residues. V was pared by 1 base and J by 3 bases, with 6 bases between. CDR1 is SEHNR and CDR2 is FQNEAQ in the germline V gene (reference sequence). CDR3 residues: CASSLDPEETQYF. CDR3 coding DNA: TGTGCCAGCAGCTTAGATCCGGAAGAGACCCAGTACTTC. The entire variable domain, with the rest obtained from reference TRBV7-9 and TRBJ2-5, is as follows: DTGVSQNPRHKITKRGQNVTFRCDPISEHNRLYWYRQTLGQGPEFLTYFQNEAQLEKSRLLSDRFSAERPKGSFSTLEIQRTEQGDSAMYLCASSLDPEETQYFGPGTRLLVL.

This chain connects TRBV7-6 to TRBJ2-1, with 11 bases identical to TRBD2. Unmatched junction bases numbered 9, after V lost 2 bases and J lost 6 bases. The CDR3 has 17 amino acids. Per germline, CDR1 SGHVS and CDR2 FNYEAQ. The CDR3 protein is CASSLIIGSGRGNEQFF. The CDR3, as DNA: TGTGCCAGCAGCTTAATCATCGGTAGCGGGAGGGGCAATGAGCAGTTCTTC. The full variable domain, with the rest looked up from reference TRBV7-6 and TRBJ2-1, is GAGVSQSPRYKVTKRGQDVALRCDPISGHVSLYWYRQALGQGPEFLTYFNYEAQQDKSGLPNDRFSAERPEGSISTLTIQRTEQRDSAMYRCASSLIIGSGRGNEQFFGPGTRLTVL.

The chain joins TRBV28 to TRBJ2-2; TRBD1 matches at 10 bases. This CDR3 contains 17 residues. Trimming cost V 3 bases and J 5 bases; bases outside gene matches: 9. Germline V gene sequence: CDR1 MDHEN, CDR2 SYDVKM. The CDR3, as DNA: TGTGCCAGCAGTTTTGTGAGACAGGGGGCACGGACCGGGGAGCTGTTTTTT. It codes for CASSFVRQGARTGELFF.

The chain has TRBV7-6 and TRBJ2-2; 12 nucleotides line up with TRBD2. The V gene's germline CDR1 is SGHVS and CDR2 FNYEAQ. The CDR3 has 18 residues. Trimming cost V 2 bases and J 3 bases; bases outside gene matches: 7. This chain's CDR3 is CASSLPLAGGKDTGELFF. The CDR3 coding sequence is TGTGCCAGCAGCTTACCTCTAGCGGGAGGGAAGGACACCGGGGAGCTGTTTTTT.

The chain links TRBV21-1 to TRBJ1-5; the table's D call TRBD1 went unverified against the DNA. TRBV21-1 corresponds to a pseudogene. The CDR3 runs 20 residues. CDR3 DNA: TGTGCCAGCAGCAAAGGGGGGCCGTGTGTACGGCCCATTTGGAATCAGCCCCAGCATTTT. Amino acids: CASSKGGPCVRPIWNQPQHF.

The gene calls are TRBV2 and TRBJ2-5; D not certain. The V and J ends lost 4 bases and 1 base respectively, with 13 bases between them. The CDR3 spans 15 residues. Germline CDR1 reads SNHLY; CDR2 reads FYNNEI. CDR3 amino acids: CASSAPASPQETQYF. The CDR3, as DNA: TGTGCCAGCAGTGCCCCCGCCAGCCCCCAAGAGACCCAGTACTTC.

This chain's CDR3 is CASSFLMANQETQYF. The CDR3 nucleotides are TGTGCCAGCAGCTTTCTAATGGCGAACCAAGAGACCCAGTACTTC. This chain uses TRBV5-5 with TRBJ2-5; D unresolved. The ends were cut back, 2 bases at V and 0 bases at J, with 11 bases in the middle. The CDR3 spans 15 residues. Germline V gene sequence: CDR1 SGHKS, CDR2 YYEKEE (reference sequence).

The V and J genes are TRBV5-1 and TRBJ1-1; D remains unclear. Per germline, CDR1 SGHRS and CDR2 YFSETQ. CDR3 length equals 14 residues. The germline V and J ends were trimmed by 6 bases and 1 base, with 13 bases remaining between them. CDR3 residues: CASNLRPANTEAFF. CDR3 DNA sequence: TGCGCCAGCAATTTACGGCCTGCGAACACTGAAGCTTTCTTT. The whole variable domain, remainder taken from reference TRBV5-1 and TRBJ1-1, is KAGVTQTPRYLIKTRGQQVTLSCSPISGHRSVSWYQQTPGQGLQFLFEYFSETQRNKGNFPGRFSGRQFSNSRSEMNVSTLELGDSALYLCASNLRPANTEAFFGQGTRLTVV.